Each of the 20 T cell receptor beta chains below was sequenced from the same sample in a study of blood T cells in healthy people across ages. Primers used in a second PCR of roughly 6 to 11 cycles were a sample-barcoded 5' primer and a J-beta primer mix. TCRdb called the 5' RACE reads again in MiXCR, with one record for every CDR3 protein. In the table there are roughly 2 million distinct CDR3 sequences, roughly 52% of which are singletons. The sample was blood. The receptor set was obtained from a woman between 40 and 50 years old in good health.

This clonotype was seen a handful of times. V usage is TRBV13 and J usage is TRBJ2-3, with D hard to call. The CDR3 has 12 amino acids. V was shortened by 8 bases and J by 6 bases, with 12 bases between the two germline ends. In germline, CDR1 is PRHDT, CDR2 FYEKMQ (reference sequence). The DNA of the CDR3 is TGTGCCAGCCGCCCCCCTGGCGATACGCAGTATTTT. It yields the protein CASRPPGDTQYF. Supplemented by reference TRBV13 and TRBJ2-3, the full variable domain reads AAGVIQSPRHLIKEKRETATLKCYPIPRHDTVYWYQQGPGQDPQFLISFYEKMQSDKGSIPDRFSAQQFSDYHSELNMSSLELGDSALYFCASRPPGDTQYFGPGTRLTVL.

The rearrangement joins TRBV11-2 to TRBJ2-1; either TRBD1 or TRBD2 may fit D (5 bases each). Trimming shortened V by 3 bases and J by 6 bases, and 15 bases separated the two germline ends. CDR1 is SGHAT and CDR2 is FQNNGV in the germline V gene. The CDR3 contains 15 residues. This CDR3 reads CASSFSPGRSNEQFF. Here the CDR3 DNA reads TGTGCCAGCAGCTTTAGCCCAGGGAGAAGCAATGAGCAGTTCTTC.

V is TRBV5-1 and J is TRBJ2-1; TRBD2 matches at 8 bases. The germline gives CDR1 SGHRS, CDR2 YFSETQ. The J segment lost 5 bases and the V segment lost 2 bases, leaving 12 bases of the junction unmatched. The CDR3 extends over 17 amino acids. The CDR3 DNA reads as TGCGCCAGCAGCTTATCTAGCGGACTAGCAAGCAACAATGAGCAGTTCTTC. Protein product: CASSLSSGLASNNEQFF.

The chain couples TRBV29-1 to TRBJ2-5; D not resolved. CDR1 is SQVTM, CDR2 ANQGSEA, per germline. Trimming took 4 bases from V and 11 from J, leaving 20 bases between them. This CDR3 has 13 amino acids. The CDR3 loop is CSVGRGTYNEQYF. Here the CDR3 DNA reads TGCAGCGTTGGGAGAGGCACCTACAATGAGCAGTACTTC.

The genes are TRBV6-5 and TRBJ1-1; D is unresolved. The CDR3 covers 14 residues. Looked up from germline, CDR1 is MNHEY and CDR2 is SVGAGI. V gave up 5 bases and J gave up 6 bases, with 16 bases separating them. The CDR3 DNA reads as TGTGCCAGCAGTGACGGAATGTCAAGTCCTGAAGCTTTCTTT. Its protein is CASSDGMSSPEAFF.

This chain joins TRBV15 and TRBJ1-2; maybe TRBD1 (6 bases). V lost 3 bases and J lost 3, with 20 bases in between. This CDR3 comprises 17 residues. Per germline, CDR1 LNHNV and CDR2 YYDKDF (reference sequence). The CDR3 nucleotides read TGTGCCACCAGCAGTTTCGACAGGCGGGGGCCTGACTATGGCTACACCTTC. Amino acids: CATSSFDRRGPDYGYTF.

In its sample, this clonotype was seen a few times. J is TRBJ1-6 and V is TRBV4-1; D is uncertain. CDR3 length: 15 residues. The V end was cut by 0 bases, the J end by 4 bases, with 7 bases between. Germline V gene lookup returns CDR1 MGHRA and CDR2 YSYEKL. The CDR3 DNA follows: TGCGCCAGCAGCCAAGAATTAGGGTATAATTCACCCCTCCACTTT. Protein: CASSQELGYNSPLHF.

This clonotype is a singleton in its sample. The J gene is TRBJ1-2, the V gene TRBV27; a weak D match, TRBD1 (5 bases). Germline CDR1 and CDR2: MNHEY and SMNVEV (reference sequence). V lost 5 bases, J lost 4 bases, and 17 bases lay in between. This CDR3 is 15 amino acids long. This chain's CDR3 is CASSGSGRGRYGYTF. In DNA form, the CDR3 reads TGTGCCAGCAGTGGATCGGGGAGGGGACGCTATGGCTACACCTTC.

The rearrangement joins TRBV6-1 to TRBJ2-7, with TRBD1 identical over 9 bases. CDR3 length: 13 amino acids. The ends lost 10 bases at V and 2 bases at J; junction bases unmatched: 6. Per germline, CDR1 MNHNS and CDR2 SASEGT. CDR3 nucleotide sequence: TGTGCCACCAACCGGGACAGGGCCTACGAGCAGTACTTC. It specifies CATNRDRAYEQYF.

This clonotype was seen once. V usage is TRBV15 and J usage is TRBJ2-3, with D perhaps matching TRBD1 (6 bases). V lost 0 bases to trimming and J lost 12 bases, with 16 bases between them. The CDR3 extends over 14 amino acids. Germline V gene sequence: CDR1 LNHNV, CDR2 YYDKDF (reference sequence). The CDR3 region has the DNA TGTGCCACCAGCAGAGATAGGACAGCAAGTTATCAGTATTTT. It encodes CATSRDRTASYQYF.

CDR3 in amino acids: CASSLGLGQRFTDTQYF. For the CDR3, the DNA is TGTGCCAGCAGCTTAGGGCTGGGACAGAGATTCACAGATACGCAGTATTTT. The rearrangement joins TRBV7-2 to TRBJ2-3; 7 bases fit TRBD1. The V and J ends lost 1 base and 2 bases, in that order; junction bases with no gene match: 9. CDR3 length: 17 amino acids. Germline CDR1 is SGHTA and CDR2 is FQGNSA.

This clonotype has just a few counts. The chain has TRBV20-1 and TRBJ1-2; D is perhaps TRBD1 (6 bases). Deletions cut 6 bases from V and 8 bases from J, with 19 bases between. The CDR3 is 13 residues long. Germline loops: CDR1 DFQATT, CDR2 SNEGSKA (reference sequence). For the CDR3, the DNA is TGCAGTGCCCTTGACAGGAAACACAGCGGCTACACCTTC. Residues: CSALDRKHSGYTF.

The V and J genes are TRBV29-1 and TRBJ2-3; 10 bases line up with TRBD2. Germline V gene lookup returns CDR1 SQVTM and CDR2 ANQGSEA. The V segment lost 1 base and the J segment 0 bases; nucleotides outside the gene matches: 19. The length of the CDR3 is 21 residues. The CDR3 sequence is CSVEGGGHSGGPRYSTDTQYF. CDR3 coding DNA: TGCAGCGTTGAAGGGGGAGGGCATAGCGGGGGGCCTCGCTACAGCACAGATACGCAGTATTTT.

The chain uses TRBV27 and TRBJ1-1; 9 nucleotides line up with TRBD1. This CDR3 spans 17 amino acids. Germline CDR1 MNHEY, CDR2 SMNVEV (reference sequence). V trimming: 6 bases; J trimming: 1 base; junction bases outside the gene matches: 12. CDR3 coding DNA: TGTGCCAGCAGGACTACGACGACAGGGGGTCGGAACACTGAAGCTTTCTTT. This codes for CASRTTTTGGRNTEAFF.

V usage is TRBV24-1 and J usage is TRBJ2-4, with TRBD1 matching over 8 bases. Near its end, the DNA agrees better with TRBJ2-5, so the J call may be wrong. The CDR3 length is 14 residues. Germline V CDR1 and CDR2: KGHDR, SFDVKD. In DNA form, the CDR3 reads TGTGCCACCAGCCCAGGGGGCGGTGGGGAGACCCAGTACTTC. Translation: CATSPGGGGETQYF.

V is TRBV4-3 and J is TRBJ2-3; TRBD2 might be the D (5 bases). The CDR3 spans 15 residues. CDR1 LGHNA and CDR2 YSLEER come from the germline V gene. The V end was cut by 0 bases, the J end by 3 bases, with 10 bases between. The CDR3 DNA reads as TGCGCCAGCAGCCAAGATCGTAGGGAGACAGATACGCAGTATTTT. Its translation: CASSQDRRETDTQYF.

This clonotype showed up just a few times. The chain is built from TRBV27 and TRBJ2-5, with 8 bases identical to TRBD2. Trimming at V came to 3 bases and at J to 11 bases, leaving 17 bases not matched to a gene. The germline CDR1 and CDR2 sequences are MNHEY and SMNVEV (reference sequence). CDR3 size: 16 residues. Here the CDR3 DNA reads TGTGCCAGCAGTTTCCTGCCAACTAGCGGCTACAATGAGCAGTACTTC. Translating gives CASSFLPTSGYNEQYF.

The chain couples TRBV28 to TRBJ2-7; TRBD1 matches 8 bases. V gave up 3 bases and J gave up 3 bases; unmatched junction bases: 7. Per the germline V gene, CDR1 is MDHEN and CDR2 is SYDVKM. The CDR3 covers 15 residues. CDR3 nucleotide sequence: TGTGCCAGCAGTTTCTCCGGGACAGGAAACTACGAGCAGTACTTC. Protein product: CASSFSGTGNYEQYF.

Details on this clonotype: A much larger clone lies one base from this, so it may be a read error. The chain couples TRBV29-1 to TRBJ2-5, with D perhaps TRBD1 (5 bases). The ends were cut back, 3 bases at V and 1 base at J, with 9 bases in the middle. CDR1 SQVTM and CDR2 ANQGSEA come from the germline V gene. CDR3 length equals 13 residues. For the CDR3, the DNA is TGCAGCGTTGATTTGCAGGGCCAAGAGACCCAGTACTTC. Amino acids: CSVDLQGQETQYF. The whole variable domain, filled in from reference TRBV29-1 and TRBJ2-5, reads SAVISQKPSRDICQRGTSLTIQCQVDSQVTMMFWYRQQPGQSLTLIATANQGSEATYESGFVIDKFPISRPNLTFSTLTVSNMSPEDSSIYLCSVDLQGQETQYFGPGTRLLVL.

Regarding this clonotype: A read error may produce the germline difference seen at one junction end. This CDR3 is CASSVTKGDTQYF. The CDR3 DNA follows: TGTGCCAGCAGCGTAACGAAGGGAGATACGCAGTATTTT. The chain joins TRBV7-3 to TRBJ2-3, with D unresolved. Looked up from germline, CDR1 is SGHTA and CDR2 is FQGTGA. CDR3 size: 13 residues.